The rows below give T cell receptor beta chains drawn from one sample of a study of technical replicates of blood from several donors. Profiling relied on immunoSEQ multiplex PCR, and the TCRdb table lists in-frame clones only, not all of them. The sample includes around 69,000 clones, about 86% of them seen just once. Sample: PBMCs. Every receptor here comes from a human donor in good health. Some clones in this sample may be carry-over from other donors' samples. Each CDR3 is given with its conserved first and last residue.

TRBV6-1	TRBJ1-2	CASSEVGQRGYGYTF
TRBV2	TRBJ1-6	CASKGDSPLHF
TRBV6-1	TRBJ1-5	CASSVLGGNQPQHF
TRBV4-1	TRBJ1-1	CASSQDWGGQGRTEAFF
TRBV5-4	TRBJ2-7	CASSVTSGSAYEQYF
TRBV29-1	TRBJ2-3	CSVEEHPGTGPPVF
TRBV4-2	TRBJ1-1	CASSQVAGMNTEAFF
TRBV30	TRBJ2-1	CAWSDSTEQFF
TRBV15	TRBJ2-7	CATSRDNPGGSYEQYF
TRBV6-1	TRBJ2-7	CASSEGTSGSYEQYF
TRBV5-1	TRBJ1-5	CASSLGTATSNQPQHF
TRBV4-2	TRBJ2-3	CASSQDGGQPPVF
TRBV5-6	TRBJ2-7	CASSLPGGLTYEQYF
TRBV5-1	TRBJ2-7	CASTGQGPYEQYF
TRBV7-2	TRBJ2-7	CASSYTTSGGRYEQYF
TRBV7-9	TRBJ2-6	CASSLVSGFGANVLTF
TRBV11-1	TRBJ1-1	CASSFAGTITEAFF
TRBV2	TRBJ1-2	CASTGQGPLYGYTF
TRBV7-8	TRBJ1-5	CASSRISQPQHF
TRBV19	TRBJ2-7	CASSIDRAYEQYF
TRBV2	TRBJ2-5	CASTARTSGLETQYF
TRBV6-6	TRBJ1-4	CASSFGQRATNEKLFF
TRBV9	TRBJ2-5	CASSGLRAGGWETQYF
TRBV29-1	TRBJ2-5	CSLLPGLESIQYF
TRBV5-4	TRBJ1-2	CASSLAGNYGYTF
TRBV4-1	TRBJ1-1	CASSRQVDTEAFF
TRBV4-3	TRBJ2-7	CASSQEGPGYEQYF
TRBV7-6	TRBJ1-1	CASSLDRGNTEAFF
TRBV5-6	TRBJ2-1	CASSFGTGIAYNEQFF
TRBV6-1	TRBJ2-5	CASSDSASGAPPYF
TRBV2	TRBJ1-6	CASSERGGTYNSPLHF
TRBV5-4	TRBJ2-2	CASSIAGALTGELFF
TRBV6-5	TRBJ2-5	CASSYSGTRAETQYF
TRBV4-2	TRBJ2-5	CASSRRTVQETQYF
TRBV30	TRBJ1-2	CAWSGGRAGNYGYTF
TRBV5-1	TRBJ1-1	CASSYTLMNTEAFF
TRBV6-5	TRBJ2-3	CASSYADTQYF
TRBV4-3	TRBJ2-7	CASSQDQQEGYEQYF
TRBV7-2	TRBJ1-3	CASLISRENTIYF
TRBV18	TRBJ2-7	CASSPSGLAGGGSEQYF
TRBV4-3	TRBJ2-7	CASSQDTPSEQYF
TRBV5-8	TRBJ2-7	CASSRGSGLEQYF
TRBV7-9	TRBJ2-5	CASSPVGVYETQYF
TRBV2	TRBJ2-7	CASSGYFRTSGYEQYF
TRBV7-3	TRBJ2-2	CASSLSSTGELFF
TRBV5-6	TRBJ2-5	CASSLSSGRGETQYF
TRBV18	TRBJ2-2	CASSQSPGLADTNTGELFF
TRBV7-9	TRBJ1-1	CASSNIGQLGETEAFF
TRBV2	TRBJ1-1	CASSGQGIVTEAFF